This is a list of T cell receptor beta chains from one sample in a study of breast tumors, draining lymph nodes, adjacent tissues. MiXCR was run by TCRdb on the multiplex PCR reads, yielding one entry per CDR3 protein. The sample yields about 230,000 distinct CDR3 sequences, around 32% seen once. Sequences were obtained from axillary lymph node tissue. All receptors derive from a female donor with breast cancer. Some clones in this sample may be carry-over from other donors' samples. CDR3s include the opening cysteine and the closing phenylalanine or tryptophan. The D gene is left open where the match is weak. For some rows the clone size is stated as once, few or many, or as a class when expanded; others skip it.

V gene: TRBV5-1; D gene: TRBD1; J gene: TRBJ1-2; clone size: .; CDR3 DNA: TGCGCCAGCAGCCAGGGGGGAAGCTCTGGAAACACCTTC; CDR3 protein: CASSQGGSSGNTF
V gene: TRBV28; D gene: TRBD2; J gene: TRBJ2-3; clone size: few; CDR3 DNA: TGTGCCAGCAGTTCACGGACTAGCGGGAGTGGTTCAGATACGCAGTATTTT; CDR3 protein: CASSSRTSGSGSDTQYF
V gene: TRBV12-3/TRBV12-4; D gene: .; J gene: TRBJ2-1; clone size: many; CDR3 DNA: TGTGCCAGCAGTGTCTCCGGGACGAGCAATGAGCAGTTCTTC; CDR3 protein: CASSVSGTSNEQFF
V gene: TRBV20-1; D gene: .; J gene: TRBJ2-7; clone size: many; CDR3 DNA: TGCAGTGCTCTCGGGGGCCCCCCCCACAGCTCCTACGAGCAGTACTTC; CDR3 protein: CSALGGPPHSSYEQYF
V gene: TRBV7-9; D gene: TRBD1; J gene: TRBJ2-5; clone size: many; CDR3 DNA: TGTGCCAGCAGCGGCGCCTTAGGTAGAGGGGGCGTATTTGGCCGGGAGACCCAGTACTTC; CDR3 protein: CASSGALGRGGVFGRETQYF
V gene: TRBV5-1; D gene: .; J gene: TRBJ1-4; clone size: .; CDR3 DNA: TGCGCCAGCAGCTTGGGAAAGGTTGCAGCTAATGAAAAACTGTTTTTT; CDR3 protein: CASSLGKVAANEKLFF
V gene: TRBV19; D gene: .; J gene: TRBJ1-5; clone size: many; CDR3 DNA: TGTGCCAGTAGTATAGGAGAAGGGGCAGGGCAGCCCCAGCATTTT; CDR3 protein: CASSIGEGAGQPQHF
V gene: TRBV19; D gene: .; J gene: TRBJ1-1; clone size: .; CDR3 DNA: TGTGCCAGTAGTATGAATAGGGCGGAAGCTTTCTTT; CDR3 protein: CASSMNRAEAFF
V gene: TRBV6-2/TRBV6-3; D gene: TRBD2; J gene: TRBJ2-2; clone size: many; CDR3 DNA: TGTGCCAGCAGAAGGGTCGGGAGGGCGGAGACCGGGGAGCTGTTTTTT; CDR3 protein: CASRRVGRAETGELFF
V gene: TRBV6-6; D gene: .; J gene: TRBJ2-7; clone size: many; CDR3 DNA: TGTGCCAGCAGTTTAACCGCCTCCTACGAGCAGTACTTC; CDR3 protein: CASSLTASYEQYF
V gene: TRBV10-3; D gene: .; J gene: TRBJ2-7; clone size: many; CDR3 DNA: TGTGCCATCAGTGAGGGCAGCTCCTACGAGCAGTACTTC; CDR3 protein: CAISEGSSYEQYF
V gene: TRBV6-1; D gene: TRBD1; J gene: TRBJ1-3; clone size: many; CDR3 DNA: TGTGCCAGCGCGCCTCGACTTACAGGGGGAGGAAACACCATATATTTT; CDR3 protein: CASAPRLTGGGNTIYF
V gene: TRBV5-1; D gene: .; J gene: TRBJ2-6; clone size: many; CDR3 DNA: TGCGCCAGCAGCCCGCGGGGTGCCCCGCGGGCGTCCTCTTCTGGGGCCAACGTCCTGACTTTC; CDR3 protein: CASSPRGAPRASSSGANVLTF
V gene: TRBV20-1; D gene: TRBD1; J gene: TRBJ2-3; clone size: .; CDR3 DNA: TGCAGTGCGCGCCCCGGGACAGGGAGCACAGATACGCAGTATTTT; CDR3 protein: CSARPGTGSTDTQYF
V gene: TRBV7-9; D gene: .; J gene: TRBJ1-1; clone size: .; CDR3 DNA: TGTGCCAGCAGCTTAGATGTGAAGAGTGAAGCTTTCTTT; CDR3 protein: CASSLDVKSEAFF
V gene: TRBV19; D gene: TRBD1; J gene: TRBJ2-3; clone size: many; CDR3 DNA: TGTGCCAGTAGCCGCAGGACAGGGGGCACAGATACGCAGTATTTT; CDR3 protein: CASSRRTGGTDTQYF
V gene: TRBV20-1; D gene: .; J gene: TRBJ2-7; clone size: .; CDR3 DNA: TGCAGTGCTAGGTACCGGAAGGGAATCAACGAGTGGTACTTC; CDR3 protein: CSARYRKGINEWYF
V gene: TRBV20-1; D gene: TRBD2; J gene: TRBJ2-7; clone size: many; CDR3 DNA: TGCAGTGCTAGAGGGACTAGCGGGAGTTCCTACGAGCAGTACTTC; CDR3 protein: CSARGTSGSSYEQYF
V gene: TRBV29-1; D gene: .; J gene: TRBJ1-3; clone size: many; CDR3 DNA: TGCAGCGTGGGCCGGGGCTCTGGAAACACCATATATTTT; CDR3 protein: CSVGRGSGNTIYF
V gene: TRBV6-2/TRBV6-3; D gene: .; J gene: TRBJ2-2; clone size: many; CDR3 DNA: TGTGCCAGCAGTTACTCGCCCAGGGCCTACACCGGGGAGCTGTTTTTT; CDR3 protein: CASSYSPRAYTGELFF
V gene: TRBV19; D gene: .; J gene: TRBJ2-6; clone size: many; CDR3 DNA: TGTGCCAGTAGTATAGGGACAACTGGGGCCAACGTCCTGACTTTC; CDR3 protein: CASSIGTTGANVLTF
V gene: TRBV24-1; D gene: TRBD1; J gene: TRBJ2-3; clone size: .; CDR3 DNA: TGTGCCACCAGTGATTGGAGGACAGGGGGAGATACGCAGTATTTT; CDR3 protein: CATSDWRTGGDTQYF